This record looks at one T cell receptor beta chain sequence and its context. The sample belongs to a study of T cell responses to AZD1222 COVID-19 vaccine. The V segment lost 0 bases and the J segment 3 bases; nucleotides outside the gene matches: 9. Per germline, CDR1 MGHRA and CDR2 YSYEKL. The CDR3 totals 18 residues. Profiling relied on immunoSEQ multiplex PCR, and the TCRdb table lists in-frame clones only, not all of them. The data show about 76,000 clones, approximately 91% seen once. The V gene is TRBV4-1, the J gene TRBJ1-5; 9 bases are a match to TRBD1. Material: peripheral blood, obtained on day 0 of AZD1222 vaccination. The TCR originated in an adult in good health. The CDR3 DNA reads as TGCGCCAGCAGCCAAGATACTGGGGACAGGGTGGCCAATCAGCCCCAGCATTTT. Translation: CASSQDTGDRVANQPQHF.